This record concerns one T cell receptor (beta chain) sequence. Which antigen it targets is not known. There are no base qualities to consult, and no much larger clone falls within one base. Trimming accounts for 0 bases at V and 9 bases at J, while the number of junction bases matched to no gene is 6. For CDR1 and CDR2, the germline V gene lists SGHRS and YFSETQ. Including cysteine and phenylalanine, the CDR3 has 14 amino acids. The read is trimmed to its CDR3 DNA, 42 bases read in frame from base 1. Participants in the prospective study were aged roughly 18 to 89 years, lived in about two dozen United States geographic areas, and enrolled through a virtual design. In the prospective study, cohorts were assigned on the basis of participant-reported clinical history obtained from a screening survey and a study questionnaire. Exposed participants had been in contact with someone with a PCR-confirmed or clinician-diagnosed COVID-19 case within 2 weeks of study entry. Each participant in the prospective study had whole blood, serum and a nasopharyngeal or oropharyngeal swab collected by mobile phlebotomists. Participants in the prospective study had the option to provide additional blood draws and questionnaires over a roughly two-month period. Before DNA extraction, prospective study blood samples were shipped either frozen or at room temperature.

The sample comes from a study of blood T cell repertoires in COVID-19 (TCRdb year 2020). Broadly, across the study: Samples covering the acute and convalescent phases of COVID-19 were provided by collaborators in the United States, Italy and Spain. The prospective study material was composed of cDNA or gDNA derived from T cells, B-cell-depleted T cells, or PBMCs. The dataset comprised deeply sampled blood TCRbeta repertoires from subjects exposed to, actively infected with, or recovered from COVID-19. The repertoires were made available in a free public database intended to serve as a resource for research on the immune response to SARS-CoV-2. Samples were obtained from the ongoing ImmuneRACE study (first 160 participants) and from approximately 1,200 subjects provided by 6 global collaborators. Nearly every sample came with metadata listing a de-identified subject ID, COVID-19 status, age in years and sex. HLA class I and class II types, where available, came from metadata supplied by the sample provider rather than from assay-based typing. Study-wide findings and limitations: The quantity of clinical and demographic metadata differed by source and by participant and was supplied without curation.

The immunoSEQ Assay, a bias-controlled multiplex PCR, was used to amplify TCRbeta CDR3 regions from genomic DNA. Under the source paper's analysis protocol: Within the assay, amplification of reference gene primers was used to estimate how many nucleated cells each sample contained. To quantify the absolute abundance of each unique TCRbeta CDR3 rearrangement, sequence reads were collapsed and filtered. Productive Simpson clonality was computed per sample as the square root of Simpson's diversity index over productive rearrangements. The table comes from immuneACCESS by way of TCRdb, which keeps in-frame sequences with V and J called. Part of the clones is missing from these tables; in studies checked, under half for an unresolved V gene and the rest for unknown reasons. D and trimming come from the DNA, and the V and J calls and clone size come from that table. The sample table shows some 180,000 clones, and nearly 80% are seen once. Roughly an eighth of the sample belongs to the ten largest clones.

The V and J genes are TRBV5-1 and TRBJ2-1, and TRBD1 aligns with 7 junction nucleotides. The origin of this receptor is a man in his fifties or sixties who had been exposed to COVID-19. The material sequenced was PBMCs or T cells enriched from blood (not recorded which). The DNA reads TGCGCCAGCAGCTTGGGGCAGGGGGAGCGTGAGCAGTTCTTC. It specifies CASSLGQGEREQFF.